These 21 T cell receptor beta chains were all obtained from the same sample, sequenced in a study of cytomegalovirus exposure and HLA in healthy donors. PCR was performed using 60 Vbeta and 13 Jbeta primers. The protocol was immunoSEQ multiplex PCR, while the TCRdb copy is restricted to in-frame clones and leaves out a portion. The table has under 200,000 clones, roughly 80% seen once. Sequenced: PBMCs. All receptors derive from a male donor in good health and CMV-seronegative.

The CDR3 loop reads CAWEARHPPLHF. CDR3 coding DNA: TGTGCCTGGGAGGCACGGCATCCACCCCTCCACTTT. This chain uses TRBV30 with TRBJ1-6; the D is unclear. Germline CDR1 reads GTSNPN; CDR2 reads SVGIG (reference sequence). This CDR3 region has 12 residues. V lost 5 bases and J lost 11, with 13 bases in between.

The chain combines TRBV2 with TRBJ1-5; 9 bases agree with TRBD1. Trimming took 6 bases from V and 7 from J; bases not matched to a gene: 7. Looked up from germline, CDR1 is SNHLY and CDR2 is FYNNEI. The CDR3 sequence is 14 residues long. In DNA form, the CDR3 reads TGTGCCAGCAGGGTACAGGGGGCCGGGCAGCCCCAGCATTTT. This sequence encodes CASRVQGAGQPQHF.

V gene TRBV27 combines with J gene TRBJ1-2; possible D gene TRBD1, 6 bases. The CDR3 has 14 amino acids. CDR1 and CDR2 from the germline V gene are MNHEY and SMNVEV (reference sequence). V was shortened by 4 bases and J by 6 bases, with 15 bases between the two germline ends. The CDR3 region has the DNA TGTGCCAGCAGTTCTTTTTTAGAGGGGGATGGCTACACCTTC. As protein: CASSSFLEGDGYTF.

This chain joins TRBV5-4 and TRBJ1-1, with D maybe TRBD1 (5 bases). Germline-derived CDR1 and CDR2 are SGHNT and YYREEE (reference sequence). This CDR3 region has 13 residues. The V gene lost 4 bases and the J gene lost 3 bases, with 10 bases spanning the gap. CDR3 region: CASSHDSYTEAFF. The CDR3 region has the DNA TGTGCCAGCAGCCACGACAGCTACACTGAAGCTTTCTTT. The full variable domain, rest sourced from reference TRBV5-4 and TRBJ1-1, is ETGVTQSPTHLIKTRGQQVTLRCSSQSGHNTVSWYQQALGQGPQFIFQYYREEENGRGNFPPRFSGLQFPNYSSELNVNALELDDSALYLCASSHDSYTEAFFGQGTRLTVV.

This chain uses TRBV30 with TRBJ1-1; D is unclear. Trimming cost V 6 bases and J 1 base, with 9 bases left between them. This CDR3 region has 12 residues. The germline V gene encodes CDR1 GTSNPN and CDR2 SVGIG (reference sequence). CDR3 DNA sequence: TGTGCCTGCGAAACAGAGAACACTGAAGCTTTCTTT. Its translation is CACETENTEAFF.

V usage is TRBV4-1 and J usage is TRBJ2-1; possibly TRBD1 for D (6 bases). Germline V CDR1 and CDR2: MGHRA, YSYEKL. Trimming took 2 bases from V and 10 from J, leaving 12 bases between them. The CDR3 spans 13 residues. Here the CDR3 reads CASSQSKGEEQFF. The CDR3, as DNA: TGCGCCAGCAGCCAATCGAAGGGGGAGGAGCAGTTCTTC.

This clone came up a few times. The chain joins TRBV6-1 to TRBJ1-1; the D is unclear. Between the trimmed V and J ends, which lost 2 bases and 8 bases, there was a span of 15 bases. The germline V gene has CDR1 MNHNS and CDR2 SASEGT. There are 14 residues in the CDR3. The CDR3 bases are TGTGCCAGCAGTGAAATCGGCAGGTATGAGGAAGCTTTCTTT. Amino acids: CASSEIGRYEEAFF.

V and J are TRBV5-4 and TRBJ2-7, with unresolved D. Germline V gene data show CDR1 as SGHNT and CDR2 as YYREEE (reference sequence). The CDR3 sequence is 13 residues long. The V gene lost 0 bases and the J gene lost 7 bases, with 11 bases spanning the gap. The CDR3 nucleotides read TGTGCCAGCAGCTTGGACAGCTCTACTGAGCAGTACTTC. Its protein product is CASSLDSSTEQYF.

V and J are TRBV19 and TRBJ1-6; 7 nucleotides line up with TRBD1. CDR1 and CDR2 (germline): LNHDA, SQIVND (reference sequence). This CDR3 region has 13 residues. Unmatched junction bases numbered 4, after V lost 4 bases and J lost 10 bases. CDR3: CASSSGTASPLHF. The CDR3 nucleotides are TGTGCCAGTAGTAGCGGGACAGCATCACCCCTCCACTTT.

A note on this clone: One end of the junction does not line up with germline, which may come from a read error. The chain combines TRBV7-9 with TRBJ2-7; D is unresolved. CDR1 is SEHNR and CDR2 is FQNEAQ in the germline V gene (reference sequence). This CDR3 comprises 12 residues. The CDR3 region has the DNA TGTTCCAGCAGCCTCAGCTCCTACGAGCAGTACTTC. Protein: CSSSLSSYEQYF.

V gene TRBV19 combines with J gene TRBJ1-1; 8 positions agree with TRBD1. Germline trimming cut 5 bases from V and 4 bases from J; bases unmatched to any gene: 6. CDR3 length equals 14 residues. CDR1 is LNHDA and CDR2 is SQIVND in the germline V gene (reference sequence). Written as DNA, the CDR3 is TGTGCCAGTAGTCGGACAGGGAGTGTCACTGAAGCTTTCTTT. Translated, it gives CASSRTGSVTEAFF. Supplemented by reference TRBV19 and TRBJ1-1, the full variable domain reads DGGITQSPKYLFRKEGQNVTLSCEQNLNHDAMYWYRQDPGQGLRLIYYSQIVNDFQKGDIAEGYSVSREKKESFPLTVTSAQKNPTAFYLCASSRTGSVTEAFFGQGTRLTVV.

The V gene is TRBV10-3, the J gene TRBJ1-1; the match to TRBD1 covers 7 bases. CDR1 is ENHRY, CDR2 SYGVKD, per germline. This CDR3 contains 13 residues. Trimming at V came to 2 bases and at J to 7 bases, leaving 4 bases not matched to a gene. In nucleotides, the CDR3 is TGTGCCATCAGTGAGCCCCAGGGGGATGAAGCTTTCTTT. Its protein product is CAISEPQGDEAFF.

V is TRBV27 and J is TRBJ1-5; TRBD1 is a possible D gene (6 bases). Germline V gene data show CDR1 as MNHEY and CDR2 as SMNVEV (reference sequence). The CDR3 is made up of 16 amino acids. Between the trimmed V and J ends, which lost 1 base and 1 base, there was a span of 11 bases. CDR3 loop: CASSLLGAGSNQPQHF. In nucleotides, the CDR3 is TGTGCCAGCAGTTTATTGGGGGCGGGCAGCAATCAGCCCCAGCATTTT.

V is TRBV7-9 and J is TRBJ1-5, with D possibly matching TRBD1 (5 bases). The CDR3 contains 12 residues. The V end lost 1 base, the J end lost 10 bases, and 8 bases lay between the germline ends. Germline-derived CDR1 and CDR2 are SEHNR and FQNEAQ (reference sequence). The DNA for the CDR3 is TGTGCCAGCAGCTTAGGGGGGGGACCCCAGCATTTT. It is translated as CASSLGGGPQHF.

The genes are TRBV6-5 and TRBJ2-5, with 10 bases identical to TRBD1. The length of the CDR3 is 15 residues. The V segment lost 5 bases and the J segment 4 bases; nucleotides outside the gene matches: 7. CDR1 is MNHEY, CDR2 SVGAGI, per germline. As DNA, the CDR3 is TGTGCCAGCAGTATCGGGACAGGGGAGGTAGAGACCCAGTACTTC. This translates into CASSIGTGEVETQYF.

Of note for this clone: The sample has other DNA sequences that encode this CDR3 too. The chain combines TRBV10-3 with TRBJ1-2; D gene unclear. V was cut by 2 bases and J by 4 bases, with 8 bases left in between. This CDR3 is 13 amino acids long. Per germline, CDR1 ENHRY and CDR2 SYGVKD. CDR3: CAISEEQSYGYTF. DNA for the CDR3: TGTGCCATCAGTGAGGAACAGTCCTATGGCTACACCTTC.

CDR3 residues: CASSARTWYGYTF. CDR3 DNA: TGTGCCAGCAGTGCTCGGACTTGGTATGGCTACACCTTC. The chain uses TRBV6-1 and TRBJ1-2; D remains ambiguous. Trimming removed 4 bases at V and 5 bases at J, with 11 bases between. Per germline, CDR1 MNHNS and CDR2 SASEGT. CDR3 size: 13 residues.

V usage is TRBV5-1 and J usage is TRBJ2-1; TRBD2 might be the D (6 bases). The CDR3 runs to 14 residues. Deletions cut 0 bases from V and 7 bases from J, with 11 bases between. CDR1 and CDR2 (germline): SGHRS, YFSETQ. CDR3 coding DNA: TGCGCCAGCAGCTTGGCTGGAGGGTTGAATGAGCAGTTCTTC. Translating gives CASSLAGGLNEQFF.

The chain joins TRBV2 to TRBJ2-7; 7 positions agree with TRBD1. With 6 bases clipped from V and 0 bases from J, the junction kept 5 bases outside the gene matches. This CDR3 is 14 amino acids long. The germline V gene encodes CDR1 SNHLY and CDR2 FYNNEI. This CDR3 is CASRGQADSYEQYF. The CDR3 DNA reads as TGTGCCAGCAGAGGACAGGCTGACTCCTACGAGCAGTACTTC.

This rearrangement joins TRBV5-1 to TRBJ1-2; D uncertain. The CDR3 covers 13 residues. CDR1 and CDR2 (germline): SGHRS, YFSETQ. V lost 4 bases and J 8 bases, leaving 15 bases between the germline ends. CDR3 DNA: TGCGCCAGCAGCGCAGTGCGTGAGGTGGGCTACACCTTC. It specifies CASSAVREVGYTF.

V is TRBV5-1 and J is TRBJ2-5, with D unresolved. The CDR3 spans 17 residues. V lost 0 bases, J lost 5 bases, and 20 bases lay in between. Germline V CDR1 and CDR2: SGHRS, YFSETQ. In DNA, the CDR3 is TGCGCCAGCAGCTTGGCCTGGAGTCGAAACGCCGGGGAGACCCAGTACTTC. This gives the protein CASSLAWSRNAGETQYF.